The text below deals with one T cell receptor beta chain. The sample is drawn from a study of control samples from healthy donors and cancer patients. In germline, CDR1 is MNHEY, CDR2 SVGAGI. V was trimmed by 0 bases and J by 10 bases, leaving 12 bases between them. The CDR3 runs 13 residues. Sequencing was performed with immunoSEQ multiplex PCR; in TCRdb, only in-frame clones are kept and a portion is missing. This table holds roughly 220,000 clones, roughly 94% found once. This chain uses TRBV6-5 with TRBJ1-1, with D possibly matching TRBD1 (6 bases). This TCR was sampled from a man in his fifties or sixties in good health. Sequencing was performed on blood. DNA for the CDR3: TGTGCCAGCAGTTACTCTGGGGGGCACGGAGCTTTCTTT. Translating it yields CASSYSGGHGAFF.